This T cell receptor beta chain appears in the sequencing data of a study of blood T cell repertoires in COVID-19. Study-wide context: From the United States, Italy and Spain came samples of acute and convalescent COVID-19.

The protocol was immunoSEQ multiplex PCR, while the TCRdb copy is restricted to in-frame clones and leaves out a portion. In the table there are about 110,000 clones, approximately 80% of which are singletons. The CDR3 spans 13 residues. CDR1 is MNHEY and CDR2 is SMNVEV in the germline V gene (reference sequence). The ends were cut back, 6 bases at V and 9 bases at J, with 12 bases in the middle. This receptor was taken from an elderly woman with active or convalescent COVID-19. The V call is TRBV27, the J call TRBJ1-6; the D gene is possibly TRBD1 (5 bases). Input material: peripheral blood. CDR3 loop: CASRTEWSSPLHF. The CDR3 nucleotides read TGTGCCAGCAGGACAGAGTGGAGTTCACCCCTCCACTTT.